These 29 T cell receptor beta chains share one sample of origin, sequenced in a study of blood T cells in healthy people across ages. A second PCR, run for roughly 7 to 12 cycles, used a sample-barcoded 5' primer plus a J-beta primer mix. From the 5' RACE reads, TCRdb called clonotypes with MiXCR, one entry per CDR3 protein. The sample records about 970,000 distinct CDR3 sequences, roughly 51% being singletons. Sequencing was carried out using blood. Source of these receptors: a woman aged 55-70 years in good health.

The chain carries TRBV4-3 and TRBJ2-3; D gene uncertain. The V end was cut by 3 bases, the J end by 5 bases, with 9 bases between. Germline assignment: CDR1 LGHNA and CDR2 YSLEER. The length of the CDR3 is 13 residues. The CDR3 DNA is TGCGCCAGCAGCCAGGCCCTGGGAGATACGCAGTATTTT. It translates to CASSQALGDTQYF.

The chain joins TRBV28 to TRBJ2-7, with D perhaps matching TRBD1 (5 bases). This CDR3 region has 14 residues. Trimming removed 5 bases from V and 4 bases from J, with 15 bases in between. Germline CDR1 and CDR2: MDHEN and SYDVKM. The CDR3 nucleotides are TGTGCCAGCAGTACGACAGAGCTCAGGTACGAGCAGTACTTC. It yields the protein CASSTTELRYEQYF.

The rearrangement links TRBV29-1 to TRBJ2-5; TRBD2 agrees at 7 bases. This CDR3 spans 14 amino acids. Looked up from germline, CDR1 is SQVTM and CDR2 is ANQGSEA. After removal of 4 bases from V and 11 bases from J, the junction contained 16 bases not matched to a gene. The CDR3, as DNA: TGCAGCGTTGTATCCGGACTAGAGGGGTATGAGCAGTACTTC. Residues: CSVVSGLEGYEQYF.

V is TRBV11-3 and J is TRBJ2-2, with 11 bases identical to TRBD2. The CDR3 length is 19 residues. V was clipped by 4 bases and J by 4 bases; unmatched bases: 14. The V gene's germline CDR1 is SGHNT and CDR2 YENEEA. CDR3 sequence (DNA): TGTGCCAGCAGCTCACTCCCGGGACTAGCGGAAGCGGGCACCGGGGAGCTGTTTTTT. This encodes CASSSLPGLAEAGTGELFF.

This chain connects TRBV5-1 to TRBJ1-4, with no clear D. Trimming removed 7 bases at V and 5 bases at J, with 21 bases between. The CDR3 runs to 16 residues. Germline loops: CDR1 SGHRS, CDR2 YFSETQ. The CDR3 protein is CASCPFDAGDNEKLFF. CDR3 nucleotide sequence: TGCGCCAGCTGCCCGTTCGACGCGGGAGACAATGAAAAACTGTTTTTT. Filled out from reference TRBV5-1 and TRBJ1-4, the complete variable domain reads KAGVTQTPRYLIKTRGQQVTLSCSPISGHRSVSWYQQTPGQGLQFLFEYFSETQRNKGNFPGRFSGRQFSNSRSEMNVSTLELGDSALYLCASCPFDAGDNEKLFFGSGTQLSVL.

This clonotype was picked up a small number of times. CDR3 in DNA: TGTGCCAGCAAAGGAGAACTTTTCAATGAGCAGTTCTTC. Protein product: CASKGELFNEQFF. The chain couples TRBV11-2 to TRBJ2-1; D is ambiguous. V was shortened by 7 bases and J by 6 bases, with 13 bases between the two germline ends. CDR1 SGHAT and CDR2 FQNNGV come from the germline V gene. The CDR3 extends over 13 amino acids.

The genes are TRBV7-8 and TRBJ2-3; D not certain. This CDR3 has 14 residues. Germline CDR1 and CDR2: SGHVS and FQNEAQ. Between the trimmed V and J ends, which lost 5 bases and 3 bases, there was a span of 12 bases. The CDR3 coding sequence is TGTGCCAGCAGCCCTCAGACCCAGACAGATACGCAGTATTTT. It yields the protein CASSPQTQTDTQYF. Full variable domain (rest looked up from reference TRBV7-8 and TRBJ2-3): GAGVSQSPRYKVAKRGQDVALRCDPISGHVSLFWYQQALGQGPEFLTYFQNEAQLDKSGLPSDRFFAERPEGSVSTLKIQRTQQEDSAVYLCASSPQTQTDTQYFGPGTRLTVL.

This clonotype appeared once. V and J are TRBV24-1 and TRBJ2-5; 7 bases map to TRBD1. V shed 6 bases and J 3 bases; nucleotides not matched to a gene: 6. The CDR3 spans 14 residues. The germline V gene encodes CDR1 KGHDR and CDR2 SFDVKD. The CDR3 DNA reads as TGTGCCACCAGTCCTCACAGGGGCGAAGAGACCCAGTACTTC. Residues: CATSPHRGEETQYF.

This chain uses TRBV19 with TRBJ2-1; 7 positions agree with TRBD1. CDR3 length: 15 amino acids. V gave up 1 base and J gave up 7 bases; unmatched junction bases: 7. Germline CDR1 LNHDA, CDR2 SQIVND (reference sequence). The CDR3 here is CASSIAGQAWNEQFF. The CDR3 coding sequence is TGTGCCAGTAGTATAGCCGGACAGGCGTGGAATGAGCAGTTCTTC.

This clonotype was counted ten times or more. The chain couples TRBV7-2 to TRBJ2-7, with 10 bases matching TRBD2. The CDR3 has 15 amino acids. Unmatched junction bases numbered 3, after V lost 1 base and J lost 3 bases. Germline values: CDR1 SGHTA, CDR2 FQGNSA. The CDR3 loop is CASSLVTSGIYEQYF. The CDR3 DNA reads as TGTGCCAGCAGCTTAGTAACTAGCGGGATCTACGAGCAGTACTTC. Using reference TRBV7-2 and TRBJ2-7 for the parts outside the CDR3, the full variable domain is GAGVSQSPSNKVTEKGKDVELRCDPISGHTALYWYRQSLGQGLEFLIYFQGNSAPDKSGLPSDRFSAERTGGSVSTLTIQRTQQEDSAVYLCASSLVTSGIYEQYFGPGTRLTVT.

The chain has TRBV29-1 and TRBJ2-3, with D possibly TRBD1 on 5 matching bases. Looked up from germline, CDR1 is SQVTM and CDR2 is ANQGSEA. Trimming removed 4 bases at V and 1 base at J, with 9 bases between. The CDR3 sequence is 13 residues long. The CDR3 spells CSVVVGGTDTQYF. The CDR3 coding sequence is TGCAGCGTTGTAGTAGGGGGCACAGATACGCAGTATTTT.

Of note for this clonotype: A much bigger clone sits one base away, suggesting this may be a read error. The CDR3: CASSSINRAPKPYEQYF. In DNA, the CDR3 is TGTGCCAGCAGCTCAATAAACAGGGCTCCTAAGCCTTACGAGCAGTACTTC. This chain joins TRBV11-2 and TRBJ2-4; possibly TRBD1 for D (6 bases). The better agreement between TRBJ2-7 and the DNA end casts doubt on the J call. The germline CDR1 and CDR2 sequences are SGHAT and FQNNGV. The CDR3 consists of 17 residues.

The chain employs TRBV5-6 and TRBJ2-7; 16 nucleotides align to TRBD2. Germline V gene sequence: CDR1 SGHDT, CDR2 YYEEEE. The V and J ends lost 5 bases and 0 bases, in that order; junction bases with no gene match: 5. The CDR3 length is 17 residues. The DNA for the CDR3 is TGTGCCAGCAGTTCGGGACTAGCGGGAGGGCCCTCCTACGAGCAGTACTTC. Protein: CASSSGLAGGPSYEQYF. Looking up the rest from reference TRBV5-6 and TRBJ2-7 gives the full variable domain: DAGVTQSPTHLIKTRGQQVTLRCSPKSGHDTVSWYQQALGQGPQFIFQYYEEEERQRGNFPDRFSGHQFPNYSSELNVNALLLGDSALYLCASSSGLAGGPSYEQYFGPGTRLTVT.

The chain employs TRBV10-1 and TRBJ2-5; perhaps TRBD2 as D (5 bases). CDR3 length: 14 residues. Trimming shortened V by 0 bases and J by 4 bases, and 9 bases separated the two germline ends. Germline CDR1 reads WNHNN; CDR2 reads SYGVQD (reference sequence). The CDR3 loop reads CASSESAARETQYF. In DNA form, the CDR3 reads TGCGCCAGCAGTGAGTCAGCGGCCCGAGAGACCCAGTACTTC.

The V and J genes are TRBV4-3 and TRBJ2-7; the D gene is possibly TRBD1 (5 bases). Trimming removed 0 bases from V and 2 bases from J, with 8 bases in between. CDR1 and CDR2 from the germline V gene are LGHNA and YSLEER. CDR3 length: 14 amino acids. In DNA, the CDR3 is TGCGCCAGCAGCCAAGAGACAGCCGCCTACGAGCAGTACTTC. Amino acid sequence: CASSQETAAYEQYF.

The gene calls are TRBV28 and TRBJ2-1; 8 bases fit TRBD2. CDR3 size: 16 residues. With V trimmed by 4 bases and J by 3 bases, 8 bases remained unmatched. Looked up from germline, CDR1 is MDHEN and CDR2 is SYDVKM. The CDR3 coding sequence is TGTGCCAGCAGTTCGGGGGGGACTACAGACTACAATGAGCAGTTCTTC. Its protein product is CASSSGGTTDYNEQFF.

Written as DNA, the CDR3 is TGTGCCAGCAGTCAACCGGGACTAGAGGGAGTTACCACAGATACGCAGTATTTT. Its protein product is CASSQPGLEGVTTDTQYF. The chain employs TRBV6-1 and TRBJ2-3, with 8 nucleotides matching TRBD2. The trim removed 5 bases at V and 2 bases at J, leaving 15 bases unmatched. This CDR3 contains 18 residues. From germline, CDR1 is MNHNS and CDR2 SASEGT.

V gene TRBV6-5 combines with J gene TRBJ2-5; a weak D match, TRBD1 (6 bases). The CDR3 loop spans 15 amino acids. The germline V and J ends were trimmed by 6 bases and 0 bases, with 14 bases remaining between them. From germline, CDR1 is MNHEY and CDR2 SVGAGI. CDR3 nucleotide sequence: TGTGCCAGCAGACAACAGGGTTTGTACCAAGAGACCCAGTACTTC. Translation: CASRQQGLYQETQYF.

This chain connects TRBV28 to TRBJ2-2; 7 bases line up with TRBD2. The CDR3 runs 15 residues. V shed 5 bases and J 7 bases; nucleotides not matched to a gene: 10. The V gene's germline CDR1 is MDHEN and CDR2 SYDVKM. This CDR3 is CASSDPGEGRGELFF. CDR3 nucleotides: TGTGCCAGCAGTGATCCGGGGGAGGGCCGCGGGGAGCTGTTTTTT.

This rearrangement joins TRBV6-6 to TRBJ2-2; the D is unclear. V was pared by 6 bases and J by 3 bases, with 11 bases between. CDR3 length equals 14 residues. CDR1 and CDR2 from the germline V gene are MNHNY and SVGAGI (reference sequence). The CDR3 coding sequence is TGTGCCAGCAGACAAACCCTCGACACCGGGGAGCTGTTTTTT. Translating gives CASRQTLDTGELFF.

This clonotype has ten or more counts. CDR3 sequence: CASSQVIGSETQYF. The DNA for the CDR3 is TGCGCCAGCAGCCAAGTGATCGGTTCAGAGACCCAGTACTTC. The V call is TRBV4-1, the J call TRBJ2-5; no clear D. The germline V and J ends were trimmed by 1 base and 4 bases, with 10 bases remaining between them. CDR3 length equals 14 residues. Germline V gene lookup returns CDR1 MGHRA and CDR2 YSYEKL.

V usage is TRBV18 and J usage is TRBJ2-7; the D call may be TRBD1 or TRBD2 (5 bases each). The CDR3 length is 15 residues. Trimming took off 3 bases at V and 2 bases at J, with 14 bases between the two ends. The germline V gene encodes CDR1 KGHSH and CDR2 LQKENI. CDR3 sequence reads: CASSPRGAETYEQYF. In nucleotides, the CDR3 is TGTGCCAGCTCACCTAGGGGAGCGGAGACCTACGAGCAGTACTTC.

J is TRBJ2-5 and V is TRBV20-1; TRBD2 matches 8 bases. V shed 0 bases and J 1 base; nucleotides not matched to a gene: 10. Looked up from germline, CDR1 is DFQATT and CDR2 is SNEGSKA (reference sequence). The CDR3 is 17 residues long. In DNA form, the CDR3 reads TGCAGTGCTAGAGATCAGATCCGGGAGGGCCTCCAAGAGACCCAGTACTTC. Its protein is CSARDQIREGLQETQYF.

There are a few counts of this clonotype. V gene TRBV4-3 combines with J gene TRBJ2-1; D call uncertain. V was shortened by 1 base and J by 4 bases, with 14 bases between the two germline ends. The CDR3 length is 16 residues. CDR1 is LGHNA, CDR2 YSLEER, per germline. The CDR3, as DNA: TGCGCCAGCAGCCAAGTGGCGGACCCTCAATACAATGAGCAGTTCTTC. Protein: CASSQVADPQYNEQFF.

This chain uses TRBV10-2 with TRBJ2-3; 9 nucleotides agree with TRBD2. The CDR3 covers 15 residues. Unmatched junction bases numbered 4, after V lost 4 bases and J lost 2 bases. The germline CDR1 and CDR2 sequences are WSHSY and SAAADI. The CDR3 nucleotides read TGCGCCAGCAGTGCCCGCGGGAGGGACACAGATACGCAGTATTTT. Its protein is CASSARGRDTDTQYF.

The chain carries TRBV6-6 and TRBJ2-7; possible D gene TRBD1, 6 bases. The CDR3 runs 13 residues. CDR1 MNHNY and CDR2 SVGAGI come from the germline V gene (reference sequence). Trimming cost V 5 bases and J 5 bases, with 13 bases left between them. Written as DNA, the CDR3 is TGTGCCAGCAGTCCACAGGGAAGGAACGAGCAGTACTTC. Its translation: CASSPQGRNEQYF.

The chain recombines TRBV7-2 with TRBJ2-1; no firm D call. This CDR3 has 12 amino acids. The germline gives CDR1 SGHTA, CDR2 FQGNSA. The V and J ends lost 3 bases and 7 bases respectively, with 7 bases between them. The CDR3 coding sequence is TGTGCCAGCAGCTTCGGAAGGAATGAGCAGTTCTTC. Translation gives CASSFGRNEQFF.

V and J are TRBV24-1 and TRBJ2-5; 9 positions match TRBD2. The CDR3 consists of 15 residues. J lost 4 bases, V lost 5 bases, and 7 bases had no gene match. Germline CDR1 is KGHDR and CDR2 is SFDVKD. The CDR3 sequence is CATSVQREVGETQYF. Here the CDR3 DNA reads TGTGCCACCAGTGTTCAGCGGGAGGTGGGAGAGACCCAGTACTTC.

The chain links TRBV5-1 to TRBJ2-7; 10 positions match TRBD1. The junction had 5 bases not matched to a gene; V was cut back by 4 bases and J by 4 bases. Germline V lookup: CDR1 SGHRS, CDR2 YFSETQ. CDR3 size: 14 residues. CDR3 loop: CASSVDRGLYEQYF. Written as DNA, the CDR3 is TGCGCCAGCAGCGTCGACAGGGGGCTTTACGAGCAGTACTTC.